The 32 T cell receptor beta chains below were found in one sample sequenced in a study of cytomegalovirus exposure and HLA in healthy donors. The PCR employed 60 Vbeta primers together with 13 Jbeta primers. The repertoire was sequenced with immunoSEQ multiplex PCR; TCRdb's copy has only in-frame clones and lacks some. The data contain 150,000 to 200,000 clones, around 70% of them singletons. Material for sequencing was PBMCs. The receptors were sampled from a man younger than 30 in good health and CMV-seropositive.

V and J are TRBV27 and TRBJ1-2; 7 positions match TRBD1. This CDR3 region has 14 residues. The ends lost 3 bases at V and 2 bases at J; junction bases unmatched: 3. The germline gives CDR1 MNHEY, CDR2 SMNVEV (reference sequence). Here the CDR3 DNA reads TGTGCCAGCAGTTTCCTGGGACAGAACTATGGCTACACCTTC. Translated, it gives CASSFLGQNYGYTF.

CDR3 nucleotide sequence: TGTGCCAGCAGTTTATCGGGGGCGGTGCTAAAGGGCTACACCTTC. Translating it yields CASSLSGAVLKGYTF. This sequence joins TRBV27 and TRBJ1-2; weak D call: TRBD1 (6 bases). Germline V gene sequence: CDR1 MNHEY, CDR2 SMNVEV (reference sequence). Trimming took 0 bases from V and 8 from J, leaving 16 bases between them. This CDR3 contains 15 residues.

The CDR3 protein is CASSERGGETQYF. DNA for the CDR3: TGCGCCAGCAGCGAGCGGGGCGGGGAGACCCAGTACTTC. The V gene is TRBV5-1, the J gene TRBJ2-5, with TRBD2 identical over 7 bases. The CDR3 covers 13 residues. Germline lookup yields CDR1 SGHRS and CDR2 YFSETQ. Unmatched junction bases numbered 5, after V lost 4 bases and J lost 5 bases.

The chain joins TRBV7-2 to TRBJ2-3, with D perhaps matching TRBD1 (5 bases). The CDR3 covers 14 residues. Germline V CDR1 and CDR2: SGHTA, FQGNSA. V was clipped by 4 bases and J by 2 bases, with 10 bases between them. CDR3: CASSSGPSTDTQYF. Written as DNA, the CDR3 is TGTGCCAGCAGCTCAGGGCCTTCCACAGATACGCAGTATTTT.

The V and J genes are TRBV6-5 and TRBJ1-3; 8 positions match TRBD1. The CDR3 contains 16 residues. Germline CDR1 reads MNHEY; CDR2 reads SVGAGI. J was trimmed by 1 base and V by 4 bases; bases with no gene match: 6. CDR3 DNA: TGTGCCAGCAGTTTCGGACAGGGAGGATCTGGAAACACCATATATTTT. Residues: CASSFGQGGSGNTIYF.

The V call is TRBV12-2, the J call TRBJ2-7; no check of the table's D call, TRBD1, against the DNA was made. TRBV12-2 is reported as a pseudogene. The CDR3 contains 16 residues. Here the CDR3 DNA reads TGTGCAAGTCGCTCCGGAGGGGACAGTCGATTCTACGAGCAGTACGTC. Amino acid sequence: CASRSGGDSRFYEQYV.

V usage is TRBV2 and J usage is TRBJ2-2; TRBD1 matches 11 bases. The CDR3 runs 14 residues. V shed 6 bases, J shed 5 bases, and the junction held 2 bases outside the gene matches. Germline V gene sequence: CDR1 SNHLY, CDR2 FYNNEI. Here the CDR3 reads CASRGQGGTGELFF. The CDR3 DNA follows: TGTGCCAGCAGGGGACAGGGGGGAACCGGGGAGCTGTTTTTT.

The chain carries TRBV6-1 and TRBJ1-5; a weak D match, TRBD1 (5 bases). V lost 10 bases and J 5 bases, leaving 18 bases between the germline ends. The CDR3 is made up of 14 amino acids. CDR1 and CDR2 (germline): MNHNS, SASEGT. This CDR3 reads CATSTAQGDQPQHF. CDR3 nucleotide sequence: TGTGCCACCTCGACCGCCCAGGGCGATCAGCCCCAGCATTTT.

The chain is built from TRBV4-1 and TRBJ1-6; weak D call: TRBD1 (6 bases). V gave up 4 bases and J gave up 10 bases, with 14 bases separating them. CDR3 length: 14 amino acids. Germline V lookup: CDR1 MGHRA, CDR2 YSYEKL. Written as DNA, the CDR3 is TGCGCCAGCAGCCGAGGAGGGGGGGGCTCACCCCTCCACTTT. Translated, it gives CASSRGGGGSPLHF.

V usage is TRBV5-4 and J usage is TRBJ2-1; D might be TRBD2 (5 bases). CDR1 SGHNT and CDR2 YYREEE come from the germline V gene (reference sequence). There are 16 residues in the CDR3. Trimming removed 4 bases from V and 2 bases from J, with 16 bases in between. CDR3 in amino acids: CASSLGLLTPYNEQFF. CDR3 nucleotide sequence: TGTGCCAGCAGCCTTGGACTTTTGACCCCCTACAATGAGCAGTTCTTC.

The chain couples TRBV7-8 to TRBJ1-5; D is ambiguous. The CDR3 spans 15 residues. Germline-derived CDR1 and CDR2 are SGHVS and FQNEAQ. V lost 3 bases to trimming and J lost 7 bases, with 16 bases between them. CDR3 nucleotide sequence: TGTGCCAGCAGCTTCAGTGACGGGTTGACGCAGCCCCAGCATTTT. Protein: CASSFSDGLTQPQHF.

The chain employs TRBV7-2 and TRBJ2-1; D perhaps matches TRBD2 (7 bases). The length of the CDR3 is 15 residues. V gave up 1 base and J gave up 10 bases, with 17 bases separating them. Germline loops: CDR1 SGHTA, CDR2 FQGNSA. CDR3 nucleotide sequence: TGTGCCAGCAGCTTAGACGGCCCGAGGGGGGGAGAGCAGTTCTTC. This translates into CASSLDGPRGGEQFF. The variable domain in full, completed from reference TRBV7-2 and TRBJ2-1, reads GAGVSQSPSNKVTEKGKDVELRCDPISGHTALYWYRQSLGQGLEFLIYFQGNSAPDKSGLPSDRFSAERTGGSVSTLTIQRTQQEDSAVYLCASSLDGPRGGEQFFGPGTRLTVL.

The chain uses TRBV9 and TRBJ1-2, with 10 bases fitting TRBD1. This CDR3 spans 14 amino acids. Trimming removed 0 bases from V and 8 bases from J; junction bases left unmatched: 4. The germline CDR1 and CDR2 sequences are SGDLS and YYNGEE. CDR3 loop: CASSVGTGGRGYTF. As DNA, the CDR3 is TGTGCCAGCAGCGTAGGGACAGGGGGACGAGGCTACACCTTC.

V gene TRBV19 combines with J gene TRBJ1-6; TRBD1 matches at 7 bases. Germline CDR1 LNHDA, CDR2 SQIVND (reference sequence). The CDR3 length is 13 residues. The V segment lost 10 bases and the J segment 6 bases; nucleotides outside the gene matches: 6. CDR3 bases: TGTGCCACCACAGGGACAGCTAATTCACCCCTCCACTTT. This translates into CATTGTANSPLHF.

This clone has more than one count but fewer than ten. The chain recombines TRBV6-7 with TRBJ2-1; 7 bases are shared with TRBD1. TRBV6-7 is an ORF; its function is uncertain. The V and J ends lost 2 bases and 4 bases, in that order; junction bases with no gene match: 2. The CDR3 consists of 14 residues. The CDR3 spells CASSYRQGYNEQFF. Written as DNA, the CDR3 is TGTGCCAGCAGTTACCGACAGGGATACAATGAGCAGTTCTTC.

Concerning this clone: At the DNA level, this CDR3 is encoded by other sequences in the same sample as well. This rearrangement joins TRBV9 to TRBJ1-1, with 7 bases that match TRBD1. Per the germline V gene, CDR1 is SGDLS and CDR2 is YYNGEE. The CDR3 extends over 13 amino acids. The trim removed 3 bases at V and 4 bases at J, leaving 3 bases unmatched. The CDR3 DNA reads as TGTGCCAGCAGCGAGGGGGCCCGCACTGAAGCTTTCTTT. It yields the protein CASSEGARTEAFF.

The rearrangement uses TRBV2 and TRBJ2-5; D uncertain. This CDR3 region has 12 residues. Germline loops: CDR1 SNHLY, CDR2 FYNNEI. Trimming shortened V by 4 bases and J by 1 base, and 4 bases separated the two germline ends. The CDR3: CASSVFQETQYF. CDR3 DNA sequence: TGTGCCAGCAGTGTCTTCCAAGAGACCCAGTACTTC.

This clone occurred a few times. The chain recombines TRBV6-5 with TRBJ2-1, with unresolved D. The V and J ends lost 0 bases and 4 bases respectively, with 10 bases between them. CDR1 and CDR2 from the germline V gene are MNHEY and SVGAGI. The CDR3 covers 15 residues. The chain's CDR3 is CASSYSGLLYNEQFF. CDR3 sequence (DNA): TGTGCCAGCAGTTACTCTGGGCTACTGTACAATGAGCAGTTCTTC.

The rearrangement links TRBV2 to TRBJ2-7, with 7 bases that match TRBD2. Germline V gene sequence: CDR1 SNHLY, CDR2 FYNNEI. V dropped 4 bases and J dropped 7; count of bases not matched to a gene: 22. The CDR3 sequence is 18 residues long. CDR3 DNA: TGTGCCAGCAGTGGGGGGGAGGCGGGGGTCCTTCCAGCGGGGGAGCAGTACGTC. Translating gives CASSGGEAGVLPAGEQYV.

This rearrangement joins TRBV19 to TRBJ1-5; D ambiguous. The V gene lost 3 bases and the J gene lost 6 bases, with 9 bases spanning the gap. Per the germline V gene, CDR1 is LNHDA and CDR2 is SQIVND (reference sequence). The CDR3 is made up of 13 amino acids. CDR3 sequence (DNA): TGTGCCAGTAGTATTGAAGAGGGTCAGCCCCAGCATTTT. Its translation: CASSIEEGQPQHF.

This chain links TRBV5-4 with TRBJ2-3; 9 bases match TRBD2. From germline, CDR1 is SGHNT and CDR2 YYREEE (reference sequence). This CDR3 contains 14 residues. J lost 2 bases, V lost 5 bases, and 3 bases had no gene match. This chain's CDR3 is CASSSGRPTDTQYF. The CDR3, as DNA: TGTGCCAGCAGTAGCGGGAGACCCACAGATACGCAGTATTTT.

The chain has TRBV5-8 and TRBJ1-1, with 7 bases fitting TRBD1. V trimming: 6 bases; J trimming: 5 bases; junction bases outside the gene matches: 10. The CDR3 has 14 residues. Germline CDR1 and CDR2: SGHTS and YDEGEE. As DNA, the CDR3 is TGTGCCAGCACCCGAAGAACACAGGGGACTGAAGCTTTCTTT. Translation gives CASTRRTQGTEAFF.

This clone was seen just once. The V and J genes are TRBV28 and TRBJ1-2; 10 nucleotides line up with TRBD1. J was trimmed by 3 bases and V by 6 bases; bases with no gene match: 19. The V gene's germline CDR1 is MDHEN and CDR2 SYDVKM. The length of the CDR3 is 19 residues. CDR3 in DNA: TGTGCCAGCAGAGACCGGGACAGGGGACCCTCAACCCAGGACTATGGCTACACCTTC. Translating it yields CASRDRDRGPSTQDYGYTF.

The CDR3 DNA is TGTGCCAGCAGCTTCTCGGGACTCGAGGGAGAGACCCAGTACTTC. Translation: CASSFSGLEGETQYF. The J gene is TRBJ2-5, the V gene TRBV7-3; possible D gene TRBD2, 6 bases. The CDR3 contains 15 residues. V lost 3 bases, J lost 4 bases, and 15 bases lay in between. Germline loops: CDR1 SGHTA, CDR2 FQGTGA.

The chain employs TRBV20-1 and TRBJ1-2; D is undetermined. The V gene's germline CDR1 is DFQATT and CDR2 SNEGSKA (reference sequence). CDR3 length equals 9 residues. V dropped 7 bases and J dropped 11 bases, with 11 bases sitting between them. CDR3 protein: CSVPPGYTF. The CDR3 DNA sequence: TGCAGTGTCCCCCCGGGGTACACCTTC.

The chain is built from TRBV6-1 and TRBJ1-1; 8 bases align to TRBD1. This CDR3 has 11 residues. Germline CDR1 is MNHNS and CDR2 is SASEGT. V dropped 3 bases and J dropped 10; count of bases not matched to a gene: 1. The CDR3 is CASSDRGRAFF. The CDR3, as DNA: TGTGCCAGCAGTGACAGGGGGCGAGCTTTCTTT.

In this sample, this clone turned up once. J is TRBJ1-6 and V is TRBV5-1; no clear D. Germline V lookup: CDR1 SGHRS, CDR2 YFSETQ. V lost 1 base and J lost 7, with 9 bases in between. This CDR3 region has 14 residues. This chain's CDR3 is CASSLKSRNSPLHF. The CDR3 DNA sequence: TGCGCCAGCAGCTTGAAGTCGCGGAATTCACCCCTCCACTTT.

V is TRBV28 and J is TRBJ2-2; TRBD2 is a possible D gene (7 bases). The CDR3 has 15 amino acids. CDR1 MDHEN and CDR2 SYDVKM come from the germline V gene. V gave up 5 bases and J gave up 7 bases, with 17 bases separating them. The CDR3 reads CASSTLSGGHGELFF. The CDR3 nucleotides are TGTGCCAGCAGTACCTTATCGGGGGGCCACGGGGAGCTGTTTTTT.

The chain has TRBV18 and TRBJ1-1; 8 bases are a match to TRBD1. The CDR3 is 15 residues long. Looked up from germline, CDR1 is KGHSH and CDR2 is LQKENI. V gave up 5 bases and J gave up 4 bases; unmatched junction bases: 9. CDR3 sequence (DNA): TGTGCCAGCTCAGGTTCAGGGGGCGAAGGCACTGAAGCTTTCTTT. It encodes CASSGSGGEGTEAFF.

The V gene is TRBV29-1, the J gene TRBJ2-1, with 8 positions matching TRBD2. The germline V gene encodes CDR1 SQVTM and CDR2 ANQGSEA. The CDR3 loop spans 13 amino acids. With V trimmed by 4 bases and J by 5 bases, 4 bases remained unmatched. In nucleotides, the CDR3 is TGCAGCGTTGCGTCGGGAGGGAACAATGAGCAGTTCTTC. It codes for CSVASGGNNEQFF.

The chain has TRBV11-3 and TRBJ2-1; 7 positions agree with TRBD2. J was trimmed by 0 bases and V by 5 bases; bases with no gene match: 7. The CDR3 spans 16 residues. CDR1 SGHNT and CDR2 YENEEA come from the germline V gene. The CDR3 DNA follows: TGTGCCAGCAGCGCACCCCTAGCGGACTCCTACAATGAGCAGTTCTTC. It translates to CASSAPLADSYNEQFF.

The CDR3 loop is CSVGDRVGTRDTGELFF. In DNA form, the CDR3 reads TGCAGCGTAGGGGACAGGGTAGGGACTAGAGACACCGGGGAGCTGTTTTTT. The chain employs TRBV29-1 and TRBJ2-2, with a tentative D call TRBD1 (9 bases). Germline CDR1 reads SQVTM; CDR2 reads ANQGSEA. The V end lost 6 bases, the J end lost 3 bases, and 23 bases lay between the germline ends. The CDR3 is made up of 17 amino acids.